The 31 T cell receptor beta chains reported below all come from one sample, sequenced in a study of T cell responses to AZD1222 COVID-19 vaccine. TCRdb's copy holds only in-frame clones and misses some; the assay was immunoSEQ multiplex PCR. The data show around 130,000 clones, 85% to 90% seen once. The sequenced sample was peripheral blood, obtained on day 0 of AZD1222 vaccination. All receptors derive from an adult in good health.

This CDR3 reads CASSLTRGTDTQYF. The CDR3 DNA is TGTGCCAGCAGCTTAACGAGGGGCACAGATACGCAGTATTTT. This chain links TRBV11-3 with TRBJ2-3; TRBD2 is a possible D gene (5 bases). Trimming pared 2 bases from V and 1 base from J, leaving 7 bases between. The CDR3 is made up of 14 amino acids. Germline CDR1 reads SGHNT; CDR2 reads YENEEA.

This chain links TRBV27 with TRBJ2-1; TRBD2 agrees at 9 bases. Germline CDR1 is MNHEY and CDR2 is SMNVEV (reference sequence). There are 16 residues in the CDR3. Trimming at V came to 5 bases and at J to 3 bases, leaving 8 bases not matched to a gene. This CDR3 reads CASSKLAGVIYNEQFF. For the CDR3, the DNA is TGTGCCAGCAGTAAATTAGCGGGAGTAATCTACAATGAGCAGTTCTTC.

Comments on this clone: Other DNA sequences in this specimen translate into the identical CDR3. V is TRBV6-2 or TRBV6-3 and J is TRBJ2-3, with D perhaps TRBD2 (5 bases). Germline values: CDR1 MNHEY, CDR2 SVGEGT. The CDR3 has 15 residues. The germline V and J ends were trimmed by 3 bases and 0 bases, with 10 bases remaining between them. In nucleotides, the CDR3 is TGTGCCAGCAGTTATCACCCGGGGAGCACAGATACGCAGTATTTT. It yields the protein CASSYHPGSTDTQYF.

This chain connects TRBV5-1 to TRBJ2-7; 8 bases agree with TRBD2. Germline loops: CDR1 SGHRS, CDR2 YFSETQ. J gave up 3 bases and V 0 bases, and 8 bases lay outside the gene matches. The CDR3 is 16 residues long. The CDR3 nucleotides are TGCGCCAGCAGCTTGGATAATAGCGGGGCACACTACGAGCAGTACTTC. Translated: CASSLDNSGAHYEQYF.

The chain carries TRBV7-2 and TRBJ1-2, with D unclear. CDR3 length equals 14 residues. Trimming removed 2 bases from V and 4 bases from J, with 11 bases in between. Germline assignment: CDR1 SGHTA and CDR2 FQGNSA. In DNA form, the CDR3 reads TGTGCCAGCAGCTTATCCCCGGGCCGCTATGGCTACACCTTC. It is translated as CASSLSPGRYGYTF.

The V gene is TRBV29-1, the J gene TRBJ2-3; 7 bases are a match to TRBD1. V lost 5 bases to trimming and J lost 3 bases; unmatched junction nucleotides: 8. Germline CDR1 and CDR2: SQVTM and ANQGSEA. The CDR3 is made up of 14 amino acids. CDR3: CSVPRGRSTDTQYF. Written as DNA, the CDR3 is TGCAGCGTTCCTAGGGGGCGTAGTACAGATACGCAGTATTTT.

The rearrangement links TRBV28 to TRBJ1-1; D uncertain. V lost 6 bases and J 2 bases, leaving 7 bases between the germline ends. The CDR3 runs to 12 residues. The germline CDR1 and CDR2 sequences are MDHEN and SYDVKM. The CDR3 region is CASSQYNTEAFF. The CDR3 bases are TGTGCCAGCAGCCAGTATAACACTGAAGCTTTCTTT.

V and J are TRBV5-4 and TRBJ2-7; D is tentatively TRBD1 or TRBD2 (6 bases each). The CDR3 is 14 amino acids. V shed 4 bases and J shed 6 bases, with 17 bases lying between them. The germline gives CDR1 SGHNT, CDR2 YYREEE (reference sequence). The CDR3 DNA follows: TGTGCCAGCAGCCGGGGGCCCAGCCTGGGCGAGCAGTACTTC. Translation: CASSRGPSLGEQYF. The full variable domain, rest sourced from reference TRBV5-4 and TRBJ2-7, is ETGVTQSPTHLIKTRGQQVTLRCSSQSGHNTVSWYQQALGQGPQFIFQYYREEENGRGNFPPRFSGLQFPNYSSELNVNALELDDSALYLCASSRGPSLGEQYFGPGTRLTVT.

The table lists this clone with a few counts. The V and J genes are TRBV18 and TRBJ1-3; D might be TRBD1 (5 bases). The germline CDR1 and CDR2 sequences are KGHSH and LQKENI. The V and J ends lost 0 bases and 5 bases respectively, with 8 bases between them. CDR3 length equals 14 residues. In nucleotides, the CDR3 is TGTGCCAGCTCACCACCGGCAGGGAGAAACACCATATATTTT. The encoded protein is CASSPPAGRNTIYF.

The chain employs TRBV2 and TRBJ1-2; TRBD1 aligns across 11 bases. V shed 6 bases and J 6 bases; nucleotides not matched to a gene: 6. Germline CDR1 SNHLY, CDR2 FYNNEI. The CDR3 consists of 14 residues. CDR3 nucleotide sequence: TGTGCCAGCAGGGGGGACAGGGGGTTGGATGGCTACACCTTC. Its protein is CASRGDRGLDGYTF.

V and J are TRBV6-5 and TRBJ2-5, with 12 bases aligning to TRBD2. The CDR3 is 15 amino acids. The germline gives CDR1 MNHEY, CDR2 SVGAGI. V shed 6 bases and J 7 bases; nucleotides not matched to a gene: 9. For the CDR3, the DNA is TGTGCCAGCAGCCCGACTAGCGGGAGTGTAGGGACCCAGTACTTC. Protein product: CASSPTSGSVGTQYF.

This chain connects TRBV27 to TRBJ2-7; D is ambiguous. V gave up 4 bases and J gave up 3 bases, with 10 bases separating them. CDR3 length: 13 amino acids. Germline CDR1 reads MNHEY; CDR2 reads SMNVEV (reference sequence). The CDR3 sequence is CASSSPADYEQYF. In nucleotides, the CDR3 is TGTGCCAGCAGTTCCCCGGCCGACTACGAGCAGTACTTC.

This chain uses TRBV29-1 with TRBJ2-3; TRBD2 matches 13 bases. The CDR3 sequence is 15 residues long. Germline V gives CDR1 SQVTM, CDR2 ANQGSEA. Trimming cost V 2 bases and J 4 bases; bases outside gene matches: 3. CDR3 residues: CSVELLAGGADTQYF. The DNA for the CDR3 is TGCAGCGTTGAATTACTAGCGGGAGGGGCAGATACGCAGTATTTT.

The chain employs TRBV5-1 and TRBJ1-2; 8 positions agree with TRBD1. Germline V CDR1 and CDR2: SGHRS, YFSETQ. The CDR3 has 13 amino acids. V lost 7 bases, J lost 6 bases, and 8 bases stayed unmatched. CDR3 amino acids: CASSQDRVDGYTF. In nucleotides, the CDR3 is TGCGCCAGCTCGCAGGACAGGGTTGATGGCTACACCTTC. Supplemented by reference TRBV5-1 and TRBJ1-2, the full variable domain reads KAGVTQTPRYLIKTRGQQVTLSCSPISGHRSVSWYQQTPGQGLQFLFEYFSETQRNKGNFPGRFSGRQFSNSRSEMNVSTLELGDSALYLCASSQDRVDGYTFGSGTRLTVV.

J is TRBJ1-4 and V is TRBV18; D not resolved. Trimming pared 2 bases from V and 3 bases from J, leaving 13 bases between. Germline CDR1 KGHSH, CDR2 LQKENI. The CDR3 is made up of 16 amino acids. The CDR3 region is CASSPSEVSANEKLFF. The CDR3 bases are TGTGCCAGCTCACCATCAGAGGTTTCTGCTAATGAAAAACTGTTTTTT.

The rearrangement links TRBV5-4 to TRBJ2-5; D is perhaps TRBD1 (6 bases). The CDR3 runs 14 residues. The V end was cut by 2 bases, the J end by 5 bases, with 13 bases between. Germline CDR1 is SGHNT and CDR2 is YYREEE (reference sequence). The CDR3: CASSFQGFQETQYF. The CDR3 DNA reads TGTGCCAGCAGCTTCCAGGGGTTCCAGGAGACCCAGTACTTC. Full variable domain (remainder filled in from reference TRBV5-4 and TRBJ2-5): ETGVTQSPTHLIKTRGQQVTLRCSSQSGHNTVSWYQQALGQGPQFIFQYYREEENGRGNFPPRFSGLQFPNYSSELNVNALELDDSALYLCASSFQGFQETQYFGPGTRLLVL.

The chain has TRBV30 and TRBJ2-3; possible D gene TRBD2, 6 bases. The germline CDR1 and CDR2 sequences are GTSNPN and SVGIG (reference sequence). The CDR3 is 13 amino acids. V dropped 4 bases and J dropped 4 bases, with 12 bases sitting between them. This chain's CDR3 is CAWKFTGADTQYF. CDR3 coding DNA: TGTGCCTGGAAGTTCACGGGAGCAGATACGCAGTATTTT.

The DNA for the CDR3 is TGTGCCATCAGTGAGTCACGACAGAACACTGAAGCTTTCTTT. Amino acids: CAISESRQNTEAFF. The V call is TRBV10-3, the J call TRBJ1-1; D unclear. In germline, CDR1 is ENHRY, CDR2 SYGVKD. The CDR3 length is 14 residues. The V and J ends lost 0 bases and 1 base respectively, with 6 bases between them.

The CDR3 DNA sequence: TGTGCCAGCAGCCTGGTGGGGTTTGGAGAGACCCAGTACTTC. Protein sequence: CASSLVGFGETQYF. V usage is TRBV5-4 and J usage is TRBJ2-5; no definite D call. CDR1 is SGHNT and CDR2 is YYREEE in the germline V gene (reference sequence). This CDR3 is 14 amino acids long. The V gene lost 4 bases and the J gene lost 4 bases, with 14 bases spanning the gap.

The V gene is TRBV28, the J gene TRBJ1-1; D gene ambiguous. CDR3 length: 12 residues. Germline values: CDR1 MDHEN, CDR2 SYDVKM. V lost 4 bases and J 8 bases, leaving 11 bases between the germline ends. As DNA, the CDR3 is TGTGCCAGCAGTTCCGGACTTCCCGAAGCTTTCTTT. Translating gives CASSSGLPEAFF.

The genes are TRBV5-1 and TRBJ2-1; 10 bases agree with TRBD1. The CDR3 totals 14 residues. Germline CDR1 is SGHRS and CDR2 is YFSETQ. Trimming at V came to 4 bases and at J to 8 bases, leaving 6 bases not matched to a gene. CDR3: CASSGGQGVYEQFF. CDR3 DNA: TGCGCCAGCAGCGGTGGACAGGGGGTCTATGAGCAGTTCTTC.

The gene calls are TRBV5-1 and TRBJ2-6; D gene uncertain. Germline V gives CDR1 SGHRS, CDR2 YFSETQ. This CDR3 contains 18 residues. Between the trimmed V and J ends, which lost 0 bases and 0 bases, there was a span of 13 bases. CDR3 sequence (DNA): TGCGCCAGCAGCTTGGGGCCTGGACGCAGCTCTGGGGCCAACGTCCTGACTTTC. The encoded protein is CASSLGPGRSSGANVLTF.

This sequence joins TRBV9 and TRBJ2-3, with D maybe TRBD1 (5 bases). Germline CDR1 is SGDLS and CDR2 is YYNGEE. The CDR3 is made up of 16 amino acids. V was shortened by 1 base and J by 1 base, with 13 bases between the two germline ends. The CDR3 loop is CASSVKSGSGTDTQYF. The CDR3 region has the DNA TGTGCCAGCAGCGTAAAGTCAGGGTCGGGCACAGATACGCAGTATTTT.

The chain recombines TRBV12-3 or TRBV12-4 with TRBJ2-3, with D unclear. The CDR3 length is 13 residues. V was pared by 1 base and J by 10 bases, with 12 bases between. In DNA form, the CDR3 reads TGTGCCAGCAGTTTAGTCTTAGATCAGGCGCAGTATTTT. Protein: CASSLVLDQAQYF.

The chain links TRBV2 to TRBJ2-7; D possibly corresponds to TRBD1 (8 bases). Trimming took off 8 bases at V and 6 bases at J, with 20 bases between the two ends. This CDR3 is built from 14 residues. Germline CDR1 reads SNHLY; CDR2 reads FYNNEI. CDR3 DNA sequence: TGTGCCAGCGCTGGACAGGGAGGGGGAACCGAGCAGTACTTC. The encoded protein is CASAGQGGGTEQYF.

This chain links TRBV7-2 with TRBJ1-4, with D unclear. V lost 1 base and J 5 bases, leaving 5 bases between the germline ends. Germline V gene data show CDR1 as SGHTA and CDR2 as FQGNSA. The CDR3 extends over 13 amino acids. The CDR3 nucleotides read TGTGCCAGCAGCTTAGGCCTGAATGAAAAACTGTTTTTT. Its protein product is CASSLGLNEKLFF.

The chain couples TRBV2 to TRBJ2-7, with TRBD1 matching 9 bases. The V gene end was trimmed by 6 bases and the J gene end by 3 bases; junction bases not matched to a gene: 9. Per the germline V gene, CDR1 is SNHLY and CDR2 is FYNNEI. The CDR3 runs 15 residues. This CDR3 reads CASRGTGSPFYEQYF. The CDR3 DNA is TGTGCCAGCAGAGGGACAGGGTCACCTTTCTACGAGCAGTACTTC.

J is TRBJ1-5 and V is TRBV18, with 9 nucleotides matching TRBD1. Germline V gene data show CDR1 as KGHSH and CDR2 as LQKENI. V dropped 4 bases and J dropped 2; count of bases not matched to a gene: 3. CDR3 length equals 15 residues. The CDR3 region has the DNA TGTGCCAGCTCACTTACAGGGGGCCGCAATCAGCCCCAGCATTTT. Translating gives CASSLTGGRNQPQHF. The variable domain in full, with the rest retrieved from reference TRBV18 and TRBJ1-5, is NAGVMQNPRHLVRRRGQEARLRCSPMKGHSHVYWYRQLPEEGLKFMVYLQKENIIDESGMPKERFSAEFPKEGPSILRIQQVVRGDSAAYFCASSLTGGRNQPQHFGDGTRLSIL.

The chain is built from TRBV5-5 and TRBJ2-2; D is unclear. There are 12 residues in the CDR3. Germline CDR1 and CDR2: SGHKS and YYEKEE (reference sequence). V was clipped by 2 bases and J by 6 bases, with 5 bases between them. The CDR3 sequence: CASSFGSGELFF. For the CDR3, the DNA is TGTGCCAGCAGCTTTGGGTCCGGGGAGCTGTTTTTT.

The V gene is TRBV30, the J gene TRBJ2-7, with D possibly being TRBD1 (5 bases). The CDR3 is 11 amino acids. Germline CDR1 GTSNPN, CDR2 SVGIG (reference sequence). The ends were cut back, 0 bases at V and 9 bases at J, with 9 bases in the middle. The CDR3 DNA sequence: TGTGCCTGGAGTGTGGACACAGCGCAGTACTTC. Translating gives CAWSVDTAQYF.

The CDR3 sequence is CASSLEAGVSYNEQFF. The CDR3 nucleotides are TGCGCCAGCAGCTTGGAGGCGGGAGTGTCTTACAATGAGCAGTTCTTC. V is TRBV5-1 and J is TRBJ2-1; TRBD2 agrees at 7 bases. This CDR3 spans 16 amino acids. The junction had 7 bases not matched to a gene; V was cut back by 0 bases and J by 4 bases. The germline V gene has CDR1 SGHRS and CDR2 YFSETQ.